Shown below are 2 T cell receptor beta chains from a single sample sequenced in a study of blood T cell repertoires in COVID-19. Profiling relied on immunoSEQ multiplex PCR, and the TCRdb table lists in-frame clones only, not all of them. Among about 220,000 clones listed, about nine tenths were seen once. Sequenced material: PBMCs or T cells enriched from blood (not recorded which). All receptors come from a woman aged 40-49 years with acute COVID-19.

The chain uses TRBV9 and TRBJ1-1; perhaps TRBD1 as D (6 bases). Looked up from germline, CDR1 is SGDLS and CDR2 is YYNGEE. There are 13 residues in the CDR3. Trimming took off 4 bases at V and 6 bases at J, with 13 bases between the two ends. The CDR3 nucleotides read TGTGCCAGCAGCCCTACAGGGACCCCTGAAGCTTTCTTT. Protein sequence: CASSPTGTPEAFF.

This chain joins TRBV19 and TRBJ1-1; D is possibly TRBD1 (5 bases). V was pared by 7 bases and J by 7 bases, with 13 bases between. The CDR3 extends over 12 amino acids. CDR1 is LNHDA, CDR2 SQIVND, per germline (reference sequence). CDR3 DNA sequence: TGTGCCAGTAATCGAGGGGAGGGTGAAGCTTTCTTT. It translates to CASNRGEGEAFF.